This T cell receptor beta chain is from a study of T cells in Graves' hyperthyroidism and ophthalmopathy (dated by TCRdb to about 2019). About the study as a whole: A discovery cohort of roughly 96 patients, approximately 45 with Graves' ophthalmopathy and approximately 55 with stable Graves' hyperthyroidism, was used to find distinguishing TCR V-J signatures. An independent validation cohort of around 19 hyperthyroidism patients and some 15 patients who later progressed to ophthalmopathy tested prospective prediction of ophthalmopathy. The roughly 91 discovery patients were randomly split 7:3 into training and test sets. The study also compared thyroid tissue and blood T-cell repertoires from 5 to 7 Graves' hyperthyroidism patients. After sampling, hyperthyroidism patients received methimazole starting at 30 mg daily, and ophthalmopathy patients received high-dose intravenous methylprednisolone. TCR Vbeta CDR3 sequencing of fewer than 150 peripheral blood samples (over 40 ophthalmopathy, about 80 hyperthyroidism and some 17 progressor patients) is reported in the paper.

Study-wide conclusions, independent of this receptor: In validation, progression to ophthalmopathy was predicted by the model with 70.59% sensitivity and 72% to 80% specificity, a median of approximately 6.5 months before onset. No statistical method was used to fix the sample size in advance, and group allocation was not hidden from the investigators. Most expanded thyroid clonotypes (frequency above 0.001) were also detected in blood, suggesting blood repertoires may reflect thyroid immune responses. A model built on a 13 V-J signature distinguished ophthalmopathy from stable hyperthyroidism, reaching approximately 89% sensitivity and under 84% specificity in cross-validation and 80%/75% in testing.

A patient counted as having stable Graves' hyperthyroidism if no progression to ophthalmopathy occurred over 18 months of follow-up. Hyperthyroidism patients were aged 18 to 65 years and newly diagnosed, with disease duration of less than 2 months. The study excluded patients with uncontrolled infections, other autoimmune diseases, pregnancy or lactation. Diagnoses were established on the basis of clinical symptoms, serum thyroxine and TRAb, thyroid ultrasound, and orbital computed tomography. Total RNA was extracted with Trizol reagent, and quality was checked on an Agilent 2100 Bioanalyzer. The TCR beta CDR3 regions were amplified from RNA transcripts. For the first round of RT-PCR on the TCR CDR3, the HTBI primer set was used together with the Qiagen OneStep RT-PCR kit. Libraries were constructed in a second round of multiplex PCR, after which size selection and purification were carried out. Sequencing of the libraries was done on an Illumina HiSeq2000 using paired-end 100 bp reads. For the original study's pipeline: SOAPnuke was used to process the raw data, removing reads that contained adapters or uncalled bases, had a mean Phred below 15, or lacked an exact match to the constant primer or identifier. COPE v1.2.5 was used to merge high-quality paired reads, and clonotypes were defined as unique nucleotide sequences. MiTCR v1.1 was used to align the clonotypes against IMGT TRBV, TRBD and TRBJ reference segments. The analysis was restricted to V-J combinations with a frequency above 0.0001, which together covered roughly 99% of the repertoires. The TCS score was defined as F50 (clonal expansion) divided by E x V (chaos), with BLOSUM62-based TCRdist calculated between CDR3 peptides within each V-J. Welch's t-statistics and random forest reduced just over 500 V-J features to 13, which were used in a naive Bayes classifier (R e1071). The similarity between thyroid and blood repertoires was quantified using the Morisita-Horn index. TCRdb passed the public sequencing reads through fastp at Q25 and MiXCR, retaining productive beta sequences. CDR3 protein duplicates are merged, each entry listing the most common genes and DNA. These V and J calls are TCRdb output, not the study's own analysis. This sample is represented by 45,000 to 50,000 distinct CDR3 sequences; about half of them were singletons. The ten largest account for more than 25% of the sample.

This clonotype was seen repeatedly, ten times or more. What this receptor recognizes is not known. No per-base quality is available; no much larger clone lies one base away. The CDR3 measures 15 amino acids from cysteine to phenylalanine. Of all the DNA, just the CDR3 is kept, 45 bases in frame from base 1. CDR1 and CDR2, per the germline V gene, are SGDLS and YYNGEE. V is cut by 0 bases and J by 2 bases, and the space between the germline ends is 10 bases. This chain joins TRBV9 to TRBJ2-3; TRBD2 could be the D gene, as 6 bases match. The TCR comes from a woman aged 45-65 years with Graves' hyperthyroidism. The sample taken for sequencing was peripheral blood or thyroid tissue (not recorded which). The CDR3 region has the sequence CASSVEAGYTDTQYF. Read as DNA, the sequence is TGTGCCAGCAGCGTAGAGGCGGGGTACACAGATACGCAGTATTTT.